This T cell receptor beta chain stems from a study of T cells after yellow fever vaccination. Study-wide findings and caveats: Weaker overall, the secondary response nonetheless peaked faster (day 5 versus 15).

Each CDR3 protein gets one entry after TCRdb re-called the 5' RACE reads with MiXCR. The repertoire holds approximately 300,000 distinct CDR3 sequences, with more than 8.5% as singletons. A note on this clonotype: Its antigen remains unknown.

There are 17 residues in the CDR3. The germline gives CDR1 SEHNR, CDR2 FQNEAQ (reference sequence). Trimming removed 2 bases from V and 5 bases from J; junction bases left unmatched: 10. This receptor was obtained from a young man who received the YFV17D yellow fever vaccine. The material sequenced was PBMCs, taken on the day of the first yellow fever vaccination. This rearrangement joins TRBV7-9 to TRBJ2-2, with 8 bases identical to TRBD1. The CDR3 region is CASSLKSWTGWTGELFF. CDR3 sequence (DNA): TGTGCCAGCAGCTTAAAAAGCTGGACAGGGTGGACCGGGGAGCTGTTTTTT.